Following are 10 T cell receptor beta chains from one sample sequenced in a study of cytomegalovirus exposure and HLA in healthy donors. Data came from immunoSEQ multiplex PCR; TCRdb stores just in-frame clones and leaves some out. The repertoire holds about 83,000 clones, with 90% to 97% as singletons. The specimen was PBMCs. Source of these receptors: a woman under 30 in good health and CMV-seronegative.

This clone is a singleton in its sample. This chain joins TRBV11-3 and TRBJ2-3; no reliable D call. There are 14 residues in the CDR3. V gave up 5 bases and J gave up 4 bases, with 13 bases separating them. Looked up from germline, CDR1 is SGHNT and CDR2 is YENEEA. The CDR3 DNA follows: TGTGCCAGCAGCCGAGGAGTTGCTCCAGATACGCAGTATTTT. This gives the protein CASSRGVAPDTQYF.

This chain connects TRBV7-9 to TRBJ2-7; 9 bases match TRBD2. CDR1 is SEHNR and CDR2 is FQNEAQ in the germline V gene (reference sequence). The trim removed 11 bases at V and 5 bases at J, leaving 13 bases unmatched. The CDR3 is made up of 14 amino acids. The CDR3 sequence: CAVPGSGSINEQYF. CDR3 nucleotide sequence: TGTGCCGTTCCCGGTAGCGGGAGCATCAACGAGCAGTACTTC.

The chain combines TRBV27 with TRBJ1-4, with 9 bases fitting TRBD1. Germline lookup yields CDR1 MNHEY and CDR2 SMNVEV (reference sequence). CDR3 size: 14 residues. J was trimmed by 8 bases and V by 3 bases; bases with no gene match: 4. This CDR3 reads CASSLTGGLEKLFF. CDR3 DNA sequence: TGTGCCAGCAGTTTGACAGGGGGATTGGAAAAACTGTTTTTT.

The V call is TRBV19, the J call TRBJ1-2, with unresolved D. The CDR3 consists of 13 residues. Trimming removed 3 bases from V and 4 bases from J, with 9 bases in between. Germline V gives CDR1 LNHDA, CDR2 SQIVND (reference sequence). CDR3 sequence reads: CASSISPLYGYTF. CDR3 coding DNA: TGTGCCAGTAGTATTTCTCCCCTCTATGGCTACACCTTC.

This sequence joins TRBV19 and TRBJ2-7, with a possible D match to TRBD2 (6 bases). Germline CDR1 reads LNHDA; CDR2 reads SQIVND (reference sequence). The CDR3 extends over 14 amino acids. V was clipped by 5 bases and J by 6 bases, with 17 bases between them. In nucleotides, the CDR3 is TGTGCCAGTAGTCCCATGGGGGGACCTAGCGAGCAGTACTTC. Amino acid sequence: CASSPMGGPSEQYF.

This clone was seen once. V gene TRBV11-2 combines with J gene TRBJ2-5, with D tentatively TRBD2 (7 bases). The V and J ends lost 7 bases and 5 bases respectively, with 23 bases between them. Germline CDR1 is SGHAT and CDR2 is FQNNGV. There are 16 residues in the CDR3. The CDR3: CASTKLGGQVRETQYF. CDR3 DNA sequence: TGTGCCAGCACCAAACTGGGGGGGCAAGTTCGGGAGACCCAGTACTTC.

The DNA of the CDR3 is TGTGCCACCAGCAGAGATAGAAGCTTCCAAGAGACCCAGTACTTC. Residues: CATSRDRSFQETQYF. The J gene is TRBJ2-5, the V gene TRBV15, with unresolved D. Germline loops: CDR1 LNHNV, CDR2 YYDKDF (reference sequence). Trimming pared 0 bases from V and 1 base from J, leaving 9 bases between. The CDR3 runs 15 residues.

This chain joins TRBV29-1 and TRBJ2-1, with D perhaps TRBD1 (6 bases). The CDR3 is made up of 13 amino acids. V shed 3 bases and J shed 15 bases, with 21 bases lying between them. Germline V gene data show CDR1 as SQVTM and CDR2 as ANQGSEA. CDR3 DNA sequence: TGCAGCGTTGACCAACAGGGCCCGGCGGAGTTGTTCTTC. Its translation is CSVDQQGPAELFF.

The chain couples TRBV6-1 to TRBJ2-7, with 11 bases aligning to TRBD2. The V and J ends lost 6 bases and 1 base, in that order; junction bases with no gene match: 5. This CDR3 has 15 residues. Germline loops: CDR1 MNHNS, CDR2 SASEGT. The CDR3: CASSGTSGASYEQYF. The CDR3 nucleotides are TGTGCCAGCAGCGGGACTAGCGGAGCGTCCTACGAGCAGTACTTC.

This clone was seen once. The chain combines TRBV7-9 with TRBJ2-1; the match to TRBD1 covers 9 bases. This CDR3 is built from 14 residues. Germline loops: CDR1 SEHNR, CDR2 FQNEAQ (reference sequence). Trimming cost V 5 bases and J 5 bases; bases outside gene matches: 4. CDR3 nucleotides: TGTGCCAGCAGCAGCCGGACAGGGGACAATGAGCAGTTCTTC. Amino acids: CASSSRTGDNEQFF.